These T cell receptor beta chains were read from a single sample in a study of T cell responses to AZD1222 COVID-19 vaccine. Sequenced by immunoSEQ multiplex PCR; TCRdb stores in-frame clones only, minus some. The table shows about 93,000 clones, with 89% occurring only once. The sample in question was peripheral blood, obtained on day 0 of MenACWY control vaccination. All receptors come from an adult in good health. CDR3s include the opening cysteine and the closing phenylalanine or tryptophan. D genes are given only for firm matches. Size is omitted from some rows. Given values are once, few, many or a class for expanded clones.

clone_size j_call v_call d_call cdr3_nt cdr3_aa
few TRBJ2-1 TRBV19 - TGTGCCAGTATCGCCCCCTACAATGAGCAGTTCTTC CASIAPYNEQFF
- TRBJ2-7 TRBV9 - TGTGCCAGCAGCGTAGGATCAGGTTCCTACGAGCAGTACTTC CASSVGSGSYEQYF
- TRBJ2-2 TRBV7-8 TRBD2 TGTGCCAGCAGCTTAGTTGGACTAGCGGGGGGGCCCACCGGGGAGCTGTTTTTT CASSLVGLAGGPTGELFF
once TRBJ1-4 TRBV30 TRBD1 TGTGCCTGGAGAGGGGTGACAGGGAATGAAAAACTGTTTTTT CAWRGVTGNEKLFF
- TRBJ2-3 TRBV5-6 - TGTGCCAGCAGCCTAGGAGGAGGGAAGCCAGATACGCAGTATTTT CASSLGGGKPDTQYF
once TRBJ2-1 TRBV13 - TGTGCCAGCAGCTTGAGGACAGAGCAGTTCTTC CASSLRTEQFF
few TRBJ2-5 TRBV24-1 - TGTGCCACCAGTGATTCACAGCCGAGGGAGACCCAGTACTTC CATSDSQPRETQYF
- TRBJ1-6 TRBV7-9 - TGTGCCAGCAGCCTGGACGGGGTTTCACCCCTCCACTTT CASSLDGVSPLHF
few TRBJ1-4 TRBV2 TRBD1 TGTGCCAGCAATGACAGGGGGCTGAATGAAAAACTGTTTTTT CASNDRGLNEKLFF
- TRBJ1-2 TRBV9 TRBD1 TGTGCCAGCAGCGTAGGGGAGGGGGCTTATGGCTACACCTTC CASSVGEGAYGYTF
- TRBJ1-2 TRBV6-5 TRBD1 TGTGCCAGCAGGGACAGGGTTGAGGGCTACACCTTC CASRDRVEGYTF
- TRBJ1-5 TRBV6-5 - TGTGCCAGCAGAGGGTCAGGGGCCCAGCATTTT CASRGSGAQHF
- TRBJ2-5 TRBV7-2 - TGTGCCAGCAGCTCCCACAGGGGAGGACGGGAGACCCAGTACTTC CASSSHRGGRETQYF
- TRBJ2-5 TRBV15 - TGTGCCACCAGCAGCCAGGGGACCAGAGAGACCCAGTACTTC CATSSQGTRETQYF
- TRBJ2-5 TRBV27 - TGTGCCAGCAAAAGGGGCCGTGCCCTGGGTGGAGAGACCCAGTACTTC CASKRGRALGGETQYF
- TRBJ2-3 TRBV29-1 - TGCAGCGTTGAACGCCCCGGGGTGGACACAGATACGCAGTATTTT CSVERPGVDTDTQYF
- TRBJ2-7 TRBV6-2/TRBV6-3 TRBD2 TGTGCCAGCAGTTACGCGGCTAGCGGGGGGTACGAGCAGTACTTC CASSYAASGGYEQYF
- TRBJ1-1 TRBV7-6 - TGTGCCAGCAGCGAGGACACTGAAGCTTTCTTT CASSEDTEAFF
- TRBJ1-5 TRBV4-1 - TGCGCCAGCAGCCAAGAAGTTAGGGACAATCAGCCCCAGCATTTT CASSQEVRDNQPQHF
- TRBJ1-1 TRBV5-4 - TGTGCCAGCAGCTTCCAACAGGGACGGGCCACTGAAGCTTTCTTT CASSFQQGRATEAFF
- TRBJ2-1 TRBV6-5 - TGTGCCGCCGGGTTCCGGGTGGGTGAGCAGTTCTTC CAAGFRVGEQFF
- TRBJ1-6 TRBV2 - TGTGCCAGCAAGGTGGACTCACCCCTCCACTTT CASKVDSPLHF
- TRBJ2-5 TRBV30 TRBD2 TGTGCCTGGAGTGTAGGCCTAGCGGGGGTGGAGACCCAGTACTTC CAWSVGLAGVETQYF
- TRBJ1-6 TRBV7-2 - TGTGCCAGCAGCCGTATGAGCTCCTATAATTCACCCCTCCACTTT CASSRMSSYNSPLHF
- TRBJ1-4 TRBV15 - TGTGCCACCAGCAGAGATACGGTGCCCAATGAAAAACTGTTTTTT CATSRDTVPNEKLFF
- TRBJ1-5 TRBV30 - TGTGCCTGGAGTGTCCCAGGGGATCAGCCCCAGCATTTT CAWSVPGDQPQHF
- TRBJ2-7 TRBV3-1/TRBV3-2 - TGTGCCAGCAGCCAAGTCCCACAGGTGAGCTACGAGCAGTACTTC CASSQVPQVSYEQYF
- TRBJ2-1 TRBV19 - TGTGCCAGTAGCAGGTTCGGGCCCGAATTCAACAATGAGCAGTTCTTC CASSRFGPEFNNEQFF
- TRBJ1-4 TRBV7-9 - TGTGCCAGCAGCTTAACGCGGCGGAGGGCTGAAAAACTGTTTTTT CASSLTRRRAEKLFF
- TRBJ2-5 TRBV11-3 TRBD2 TGTGCCAGCAGCAAAGGACTAGCGGGAGAGACCCAGTACTTC CASSKGLAGETQYF
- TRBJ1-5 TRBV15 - TGTGCCACCAGCACCAACATAGAGTTCAATCAGCCCCAGCATTTT CATSTNIEFNQPQHF
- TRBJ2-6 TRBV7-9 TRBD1 TGTGCCAGCAGCCCATTGACAGGGTTGAGCTCTGGGGCCAACGTCCTGACTTTC CASSPLTGLSSGANVLTF
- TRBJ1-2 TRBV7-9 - TGTGCCAGCAGCCTCACGGGACCGTACGATGGCTACACCTTC CASSLTGPYDGYTF
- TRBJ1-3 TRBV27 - TGTGCCAGCAGGCCCGCAACAGACTCTGGAAACACCATATATTTT CASRPATDSGNTIYF
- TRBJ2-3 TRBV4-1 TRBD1 TGCGCCAGCAGCCAAGCAGGACAGGGGGCAAATACGCAGTATTTT CASSQAGQGANTQYF
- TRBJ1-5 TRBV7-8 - TGTGCCAGCAGCGCTTATAACCTGGGCAGGGGAGTAGGGCAGCCCCAGCATTTT CASSAYNLGRGVGQPQHF
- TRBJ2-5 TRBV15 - TGTGCCACCAGCGGGGGAACAGGAGAGACCCAGTACTTC CATSGGTGETQYF
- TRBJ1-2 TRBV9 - TGTGCCAGCAGCGTAGAGGATTGGGACGGAGGCTACACCTTC CASSVEDWDGGYTF
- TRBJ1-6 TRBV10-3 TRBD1 TGTGCCATCAGTATACGACAGGGAGACAATTCACCCCTCCACTTT CAISIRQGDNSPLHF
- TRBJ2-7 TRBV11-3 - TGTGCCAGCAGCTTAGAAACAGGCGGTCGGGGGGAGCAGTACTTC CASSLETGGRGEQYF
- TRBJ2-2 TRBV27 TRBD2 TGTGCCAGCAGTTTATATAGCGGGGGGAGCACCGGGGAGCTGTTTTTT CASSLYSGGSTGELFF
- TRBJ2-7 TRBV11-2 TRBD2 TGTGCCAGCAGCTGGACTAGCGGGGTCTCCTACGAGCAGTACTTC CASSWTSGVSYEQYF
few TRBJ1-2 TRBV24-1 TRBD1 TGTGCCACCAGTGACACCAATGACAGGGGGCTGTACTATGGCTACACCTTC CATSDTNDRGLYYGYTF
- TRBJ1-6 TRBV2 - TGTGCCAGCAGTGAAGGGTGGAATTCACCCCTCCACTTT CASSEGWNSPLHF
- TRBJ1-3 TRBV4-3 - TGCGCCAGCAGCCCGGAGATGAGCCGCTCTGGAAACACCATATATTTT CASSPEMSRSGNTIYF
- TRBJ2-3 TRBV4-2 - TGTGCCAGCAGCCAGGAAGGCCAAAGGCTGTATTTT CASSQEGQRLYF
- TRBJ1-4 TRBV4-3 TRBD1 TGCGCCAGCAGCCAAGCTACAGGGGGCTATTCCAAAAAACTGTTTTTT CASSQATGGYSKKLFF
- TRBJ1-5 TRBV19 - TGTGCCAGTAGTATGACAGGACTTAATCAGCCCCAGCATTTT CASSMTGLNQPQHF
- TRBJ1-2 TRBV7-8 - TGTGCCAGCAGCCCCAGCCGTTTATCCTGGGGCTACACCTTC CASSPSRLSWGYTF
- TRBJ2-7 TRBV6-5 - TGTGCCAGCACCCATTTGGGGGGTTCCTACGAGCAGTACTTC CASTHLGGSYEQYF